This T cell receptor (beta chain) came from a study of cytotoxic CD8 clonotypes in ibrutinib-treated CLL. Study-level background: There were 11 relapsed/refractory patients and 15 treatment-naive patients, and under 18 were IGHV unmutated.

Clones were read by immunoSEQ multiplex PCR, and TCRdb kept only the in-frame ones, dropping some. Of 68,000 or so clones in the sample, 68% were seen once. Study-level findings and limits: Elevated clonality accompanied ibrutinib response, with a return toward baseline values at progression. Patients showed higher baseline clonality than age-matched healthy donors, and it tracked circulating CD8+ T-cell counts.

Germline values: CDR1 MNHEY, CDR2 SVGAGI. The V gene lost 5 bases and the J gene lost 2 bases, with 11 bases spanning the gap. The CDR3 is made up of 14 amino acids. Remarks on this clone: Its specificity is not known.

This sequence joins TRBV6-5 and TRBJ2-3, with unresolved D. The sequence derives from a human donor with chronic lymphocytic leukemia. Here the sequenced sample was PBMCs, taken after 12 months of ibrutinib treatment. CDR3 bases: TGTGCCAGCAGTATCGAAAGACTCACAGATACGCAGTATTTT. Residues: CASSIERLTDTQYF.